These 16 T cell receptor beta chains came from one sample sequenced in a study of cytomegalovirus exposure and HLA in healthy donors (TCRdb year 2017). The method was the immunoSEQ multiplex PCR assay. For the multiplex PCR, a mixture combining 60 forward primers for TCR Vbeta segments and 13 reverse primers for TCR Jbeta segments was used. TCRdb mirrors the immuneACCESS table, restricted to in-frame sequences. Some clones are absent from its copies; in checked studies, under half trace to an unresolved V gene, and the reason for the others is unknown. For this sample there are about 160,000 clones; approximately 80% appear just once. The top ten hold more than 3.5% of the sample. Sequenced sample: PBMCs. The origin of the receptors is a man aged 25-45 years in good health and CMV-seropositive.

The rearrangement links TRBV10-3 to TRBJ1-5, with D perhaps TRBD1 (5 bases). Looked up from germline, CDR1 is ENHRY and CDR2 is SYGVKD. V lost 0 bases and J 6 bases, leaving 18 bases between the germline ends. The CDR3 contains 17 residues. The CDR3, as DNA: TGTGCCATCAGTGAGTCGAAGAGGACACCCGGGGGTCAGCCCCAGCATTTT. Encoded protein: CAISESKRTPGGQPQHF.

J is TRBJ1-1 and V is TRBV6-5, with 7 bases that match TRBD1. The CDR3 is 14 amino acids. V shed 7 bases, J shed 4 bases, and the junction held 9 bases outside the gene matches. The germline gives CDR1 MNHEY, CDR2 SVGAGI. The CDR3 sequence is CASTRQGWGTEAFF. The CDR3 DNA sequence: TGTGCCAGCACCCGACAGGGATGGGGCACTGAAGCTTTCTTT.

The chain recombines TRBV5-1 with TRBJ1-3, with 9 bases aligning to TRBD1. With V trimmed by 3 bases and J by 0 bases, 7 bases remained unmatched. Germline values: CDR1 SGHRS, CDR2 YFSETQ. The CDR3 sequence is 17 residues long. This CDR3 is CASSSEQGASSGNTIYF. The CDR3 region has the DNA TGCGCCAGCAGCTCGGAACAGGGGGCCAGCTCTGGAAACACCATATATTTT.

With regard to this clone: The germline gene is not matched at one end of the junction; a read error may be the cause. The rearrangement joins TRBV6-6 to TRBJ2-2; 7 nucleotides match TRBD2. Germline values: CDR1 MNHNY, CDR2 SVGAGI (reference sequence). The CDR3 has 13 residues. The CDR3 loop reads CASSYTESGKLFF. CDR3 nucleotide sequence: TGTGCCAGCAGTTACACCGAGAGCGGGAAGCTGTTTTTT.

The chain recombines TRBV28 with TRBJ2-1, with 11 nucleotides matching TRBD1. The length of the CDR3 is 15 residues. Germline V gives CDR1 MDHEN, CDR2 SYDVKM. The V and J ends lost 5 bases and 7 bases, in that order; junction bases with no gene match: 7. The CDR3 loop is CASSPRDRGKNEQFF. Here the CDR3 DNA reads TGTGCCAGCAGTCCTCGGGACAGGGGGAAAAATGAGCAGTTCTTC.

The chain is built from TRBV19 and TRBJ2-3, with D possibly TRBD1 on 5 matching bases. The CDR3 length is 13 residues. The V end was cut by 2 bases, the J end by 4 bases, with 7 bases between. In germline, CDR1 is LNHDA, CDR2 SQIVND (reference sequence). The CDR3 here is CASSIWGADTQYF. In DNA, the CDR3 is TGTGCCAGTAGTATATGGGGCGCAGATACGCAGTATTTT.

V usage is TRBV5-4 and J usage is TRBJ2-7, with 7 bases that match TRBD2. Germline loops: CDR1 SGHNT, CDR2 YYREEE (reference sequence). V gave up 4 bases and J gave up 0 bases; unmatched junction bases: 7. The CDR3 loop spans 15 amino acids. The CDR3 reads CASSLSSGSSYEQYF. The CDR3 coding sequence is TGTGCCAGCAGCCTCTCTAGCGGTAGCTCCTACGAGCAGTACTTC.

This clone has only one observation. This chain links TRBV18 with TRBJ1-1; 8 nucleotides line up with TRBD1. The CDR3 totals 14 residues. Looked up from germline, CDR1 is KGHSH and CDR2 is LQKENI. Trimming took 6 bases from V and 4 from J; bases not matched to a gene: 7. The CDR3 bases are TGTGCCAGCTCGCCGGACAGGGATGGCACTGAAGCTTTCTTT. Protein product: CASSPDRDGTEAFF.

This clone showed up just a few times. The DNA of the CDR3 is TGTGCCAGCAGTTTCCAGACAGGGGGCGCGAGCTATGGCTACACCTTC. Protein product: CASSFQTGGASYGYTF. The chain employs TRBV27 and TRBJ1-2; TRBD1 matches at 10 bases. Germline lookup yields CDR1 MNHEY and CDR2 SMNVEV (reference sequence). The V segment lost 3 bases and the J segment 4 bases; nucleotides outside the gene matches: 8. This CDR3 is built from 16 residues.

The CDR3 bases are TGTGCCAGCAATACCGGGACAGGGCTCTACAATGAGCAGTTCTTC. It specifies CASNTGTGLYNEQFF. The genes are TRBV28 and TRBJ2-1; 9 nucleotides align to TRBD1. This CDR3 has 15 residues. Germline-derived CDR1 and CDR2 are MDHEN and SYDVKM. Trimming at V came to 7 bases and at J to 3 bases, leaving 7 bases not matched to a gene. The full variable domain, its missing parts supplied by reference TRBV28 and TRBJ2-1, is DVKVTQSSRYLVKRTGEKVFLECVQDMDHENMFWYRQDPGLGLRLIYFSYDVKMKEKGDIPEGYSVSREKKERFSLILESASTNQTSMYLCASNTGTGLYNEQFFGPGTRLTVL.

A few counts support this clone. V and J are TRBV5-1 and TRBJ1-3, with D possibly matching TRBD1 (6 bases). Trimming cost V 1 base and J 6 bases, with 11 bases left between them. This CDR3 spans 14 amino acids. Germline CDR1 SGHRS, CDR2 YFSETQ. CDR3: CASSLTQGANTIYF. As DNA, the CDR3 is TGCGCCAGCAGCTTGACACAGGGAGCAAACACCATATATTTT.

The chain's CDR3 is CASSLLFGTGRGLVGETQYF. DNA for the CDR3: TGTGCCAGCAGTTTACTGTTTGGGACAGGGCGAGGGTTGGTTGGAGAGACCCAGTACTTC. This chain connects TRBV28 to TRBJ2-5; 9 nucleotides agree with TRBD1. There are 20 residues in the CDR3. Germline CDR1 and CDR2: MDHEN and SYDVKM. The junction had 20 bases not matched to a gene; V was cut back by 2 bases and J by 4 bases. Filled out from reference TRBV28 and TRBJ2-5, the complete variable domain reads DVKVTQSSRYLVKRTGEKVFLECVQDMDHENMFWYRQDPGLGLRLIYFSYDVKMKEKGDIPEGYSVSREKKERFSLILESASTNQTSMYLCASSLLFGTGRGLVGETQYFGPGTRLLVL.

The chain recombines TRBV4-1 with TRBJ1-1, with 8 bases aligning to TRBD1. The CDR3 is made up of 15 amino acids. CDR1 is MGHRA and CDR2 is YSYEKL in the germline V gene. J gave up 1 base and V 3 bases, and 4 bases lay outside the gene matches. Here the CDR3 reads CASSQGQEQNTEAFF. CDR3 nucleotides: TGCGCCAGCAGCCAGGGACAGGAACAGAACACTGAAGCTTTCTTT.

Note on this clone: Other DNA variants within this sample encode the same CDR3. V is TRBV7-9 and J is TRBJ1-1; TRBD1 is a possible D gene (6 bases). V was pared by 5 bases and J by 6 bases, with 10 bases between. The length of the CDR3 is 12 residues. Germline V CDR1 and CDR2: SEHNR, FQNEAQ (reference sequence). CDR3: CASSLGQSEAFF. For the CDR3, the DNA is TGTGCCAGCAGCCTTGGACAGTCTGAAGCTTTCTTT.

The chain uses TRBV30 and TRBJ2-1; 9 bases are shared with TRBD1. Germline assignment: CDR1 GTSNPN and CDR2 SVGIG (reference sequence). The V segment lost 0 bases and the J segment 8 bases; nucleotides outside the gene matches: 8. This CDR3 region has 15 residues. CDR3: CAWSVRDRVIDEQFF. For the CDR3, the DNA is TGTGCCTGGAGTGTAAGGGACAGGGTAATCGATGAGCAGTTCTTC.

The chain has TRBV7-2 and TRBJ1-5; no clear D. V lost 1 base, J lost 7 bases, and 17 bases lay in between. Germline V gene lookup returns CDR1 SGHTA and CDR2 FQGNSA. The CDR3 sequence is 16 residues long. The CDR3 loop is CASSLGTLHSGQPQHF. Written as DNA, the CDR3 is TGTGCCAGCAGCTTAGGGACGCTCCACTCGGGACAGCCCCAGCATTTT. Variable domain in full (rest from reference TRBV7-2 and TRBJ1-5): GAGVSQSPSNKVTEKGKDVELRCDPISGHTALYWYRQSLGQGLEFLIYFQGNSAPDKSGLPSDRFSAERTGGSVSTLTIQRTQQEDSAVYLCASSLGTLHSGQPQHFGDGTRLSIL.